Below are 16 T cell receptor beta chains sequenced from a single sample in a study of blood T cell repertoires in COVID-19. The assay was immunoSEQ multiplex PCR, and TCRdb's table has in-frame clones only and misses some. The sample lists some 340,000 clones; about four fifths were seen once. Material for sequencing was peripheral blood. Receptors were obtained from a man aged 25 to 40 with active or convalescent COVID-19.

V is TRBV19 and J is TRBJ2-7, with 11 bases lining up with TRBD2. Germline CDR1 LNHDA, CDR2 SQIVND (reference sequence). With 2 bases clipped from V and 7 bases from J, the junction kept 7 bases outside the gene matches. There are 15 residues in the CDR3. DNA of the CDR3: TGTGCCAGTAGTATAACACTAGCGGGAGCGGGGGAGCAGTACTTC. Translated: CASSITLAGAGEQYF.

This CDR3 reads CASSFLDRGLWQPQHF. The DNA of the CDR3 is TGTGCCAGCAGTTTCTTGGACAGGGGGCTCTGGCAGCCCCAGCATTTT. The rearrangement links TRBV28 to TRBJ1-5; 11 bases map to TRBD1. Germline CDR1 reads MDHEN; CDR2 reads SYDVKM. V shed 3 bases, J shed 7 bases, and the junction held 8 bases outside the gene matches. The CDR3 sequence is 16 residues long.

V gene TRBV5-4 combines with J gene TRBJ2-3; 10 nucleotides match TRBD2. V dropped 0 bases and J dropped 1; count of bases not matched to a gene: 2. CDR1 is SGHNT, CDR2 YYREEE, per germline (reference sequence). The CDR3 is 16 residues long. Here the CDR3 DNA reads TGTGCCAGCAGCTTGGCCACTAGCGGGGGCACAGATACGCAGTATTTT. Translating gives CASSLATSGGTDTQYF.

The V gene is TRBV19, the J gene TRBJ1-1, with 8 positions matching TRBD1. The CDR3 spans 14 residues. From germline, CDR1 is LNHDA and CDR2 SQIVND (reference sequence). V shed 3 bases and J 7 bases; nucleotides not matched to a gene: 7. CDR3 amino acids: CASSIYPGTGEAFF. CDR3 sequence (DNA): TGTGCCAGTAGTATTTACCCCGGGACAGGTGAAGCTTTCTTT. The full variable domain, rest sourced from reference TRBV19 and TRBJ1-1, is DGGITQSPKYLFRKEGQNVTLSCEQNLNHDAMYWYRQDPGQGLRLIYYSQIVNDFQKGDIAEGYSVSREKKESFPLTVTSAQKNPTAFYLCASSIYPGTGEAFFGQGTRLTVV.

The chain's CDR3 is CASSTGPLGYGYTF. Here the CDR3 DNA reads TGTGCCAGCAGTACAGGCCCTTTGGGGTATGGCTACACCTTC. V gene TRBV25-1 combines with J gene TRBJ1-2; maybe TRBD1 (5 bases). V was pared by 5 bases and J by 5 bases, with 15 bases between. Germline CDR1 and CDR2: MGHDK and SYGVNS. The CDR3 spans 14 residues.

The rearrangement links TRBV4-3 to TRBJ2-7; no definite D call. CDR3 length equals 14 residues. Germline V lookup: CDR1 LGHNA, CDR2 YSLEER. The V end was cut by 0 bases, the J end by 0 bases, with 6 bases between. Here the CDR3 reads CASSQDTHSYEQYF. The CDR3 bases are TGCGCCAGCAGCCAAGATACTCACTCCTACGAGCAGTACTTC.

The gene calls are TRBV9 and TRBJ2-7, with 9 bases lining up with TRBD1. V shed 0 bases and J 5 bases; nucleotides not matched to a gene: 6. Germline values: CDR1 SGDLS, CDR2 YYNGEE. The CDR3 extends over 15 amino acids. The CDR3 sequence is CASSVGNRGLDEQYF. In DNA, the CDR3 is TGTGCCAGCAGCGTAGGCAACAGGGGGCTCGACGAGCAGTACTTC.

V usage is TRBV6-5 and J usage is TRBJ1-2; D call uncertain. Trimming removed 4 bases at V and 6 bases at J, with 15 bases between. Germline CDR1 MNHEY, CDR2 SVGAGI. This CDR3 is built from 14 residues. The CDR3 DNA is TGTGCCAGCAGTTCCCGGGTCTCGGGTCATGGCTACACCTTC. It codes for CASSSRVSGHGYTF.

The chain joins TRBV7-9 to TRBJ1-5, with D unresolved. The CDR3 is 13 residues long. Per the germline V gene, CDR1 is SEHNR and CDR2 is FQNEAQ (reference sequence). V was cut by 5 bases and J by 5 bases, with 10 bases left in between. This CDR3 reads CASSLSMYQPQHF. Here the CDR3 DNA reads TGTGCCAGCAGCCTATCCATGTATCAGCCCCAGCATTTT.

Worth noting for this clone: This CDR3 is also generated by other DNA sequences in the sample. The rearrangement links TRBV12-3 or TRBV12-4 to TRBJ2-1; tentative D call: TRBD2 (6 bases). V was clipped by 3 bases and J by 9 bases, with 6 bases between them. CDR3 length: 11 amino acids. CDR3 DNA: TGTGCCAGCAGTTTCGGGGGTGAGCAGTTCTTC. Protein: CASSFGGEQFF.

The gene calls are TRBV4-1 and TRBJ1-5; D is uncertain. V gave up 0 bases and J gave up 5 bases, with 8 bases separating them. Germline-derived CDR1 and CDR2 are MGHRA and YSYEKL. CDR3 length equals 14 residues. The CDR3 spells CASSQEGSHQPQHF. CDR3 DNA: TGCGCCAGCAGCCAAGAGGGCAGCCATCAGCCCCAGCATTTT.

The CDR3 reads CASGPGLFYEQYF. CDR3 nucleotide sequence: TGTGCCAGCGGACCGGGACTCTTCTACGAGCAGTACTTC. This sequence joins TRBV27 and TRBJ2-7; D may be TRBD2 (6 bases). The germline CDR1 and CDR2 sequences are MNHEY and SMNVEV (reference sequence). V gave up 8 bases and J gave up 3 bases, with 14 bases separating them. The CDR3 has 13 amino acids.

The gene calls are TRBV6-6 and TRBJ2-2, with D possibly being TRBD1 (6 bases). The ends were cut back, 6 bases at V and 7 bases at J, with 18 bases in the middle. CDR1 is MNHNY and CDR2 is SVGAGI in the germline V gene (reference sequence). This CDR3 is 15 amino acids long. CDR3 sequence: CASSYPVRGSGELFF. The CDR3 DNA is TGTGCCAGCAGCTACCCCGTTAGGGGGAGCGGGGAGCTGTTTTTT.

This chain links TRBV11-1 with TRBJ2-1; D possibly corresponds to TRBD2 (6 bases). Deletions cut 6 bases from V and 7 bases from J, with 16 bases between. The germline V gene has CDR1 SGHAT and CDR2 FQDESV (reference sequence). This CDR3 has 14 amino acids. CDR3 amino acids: CASRDLGGTNEQFF. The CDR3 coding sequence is TGTGCCAGCAGGGACTTGGGCGGGACTAATGAGCAGTTCTTC.

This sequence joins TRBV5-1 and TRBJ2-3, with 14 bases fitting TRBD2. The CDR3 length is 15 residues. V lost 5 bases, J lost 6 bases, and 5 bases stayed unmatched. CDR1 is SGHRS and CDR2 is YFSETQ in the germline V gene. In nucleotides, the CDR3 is TGCGCCAGCAGACTGGGACTAGCGGGAGTGGATACGCAGTATTTT. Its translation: CASRLGLAGVDTQYF.

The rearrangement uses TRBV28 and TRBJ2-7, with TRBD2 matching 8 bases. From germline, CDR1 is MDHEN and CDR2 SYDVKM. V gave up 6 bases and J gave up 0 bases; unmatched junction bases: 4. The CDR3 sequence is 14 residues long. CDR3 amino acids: CASSPGGVSYEQYF. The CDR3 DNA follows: TGTGCCAGCAGCCCCGGGGGGGTCTCCTACGAGCAGTACTTC. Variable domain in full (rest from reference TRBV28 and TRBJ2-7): DVKVTQSSRYLVKRTGEKVFLECVQDMDHENMFWYRQDPGLGLRLIYFSYDVKMKEKGDIPEGYSVSREKKERFSLILESASTNQTSMYLCASSPGGVSYEQYFGPGTRLTVT.